This is a list of T cell receptor beta chains from one sample in a study of T cells after yellow fever vaccination. One entry per CDR3 protein, called by TCRdb with MiXCR from the 5' RACE reads. The top ten clones hold about 38% of a sample with 150,000 to 200,000 distinct CDR3 sequences, 8% to 13% of them seen once. Sequencing used CD8+ T cells sorted from PBMCs, obtained 15 days after the yellow fever booster vaccination. The source is a man younger than 30 who received the YFV17D yellow fever vaccine. Both conserved end residues are trimmed from each CDR3. A D gene is named only where the DNA matches it firmly.

>TRBV6-5|.
ASSYSIARGLTGELF
>TRBV19|.
ASRLGTGELF
>TRBV5-1|.
ASSLRSPSGTEAF
>TRBV7-9|.
ASSSSGAKSYEQY
>TRBV6-2/TRBV6-3|.
ASRDQDIQY
>TRBV4-2|TRBD1
ASSQVMRDRGREYYGYT
>TRBV6-5|.
ASSNYPGWSSYNSPLH
>TRBV4-2|.
ASTDDSNEKLF
>TRBV6-2/TRBV6-3|TRBD1
ASSFSPRGPPLH
>TRBV7-2|.
ASSLWEGPSYGYT
>TRBV11-2|.
ASSFFRDSHNEQF
>TRBV27|.
ASSLSIQNTEAF
>TRBV7-2|.
ASSSGTIYNSPLH
>TRBV7-8|.
ASSFQGDEQY
>TRBV23-1|.
ASSQSYPRSGELF
>TRBV5-1|.
ASSLTSNTEAF
>TRBV28|TRBD2
ASIPLGTSGGGTDTQY
>TRBV7-3|TRBD2
ASSFPGTSNEQF
>TRBV29-1|TRBD2
SVEELAGAGEQF
>TRBV7-2|TRBD2
ASSYDLAGGITDTQY
>TRBV7-2|TRBD1
ASSFGTGVGDTQY
>TRBV4-3|.
ASSQDRGGADGYT
>TRBV20-1|TRBD1
SAERSLDRVFFGETQY